One and the same sample provided the 11 T cell receptor beta chains below, sequenced in a study of blood T cell repertoires in COVID-19. Using immunoSEQ multiplex PCR, the repertoire was profiled, and TCRdb retains in-frame clones only, with some absent. This sample yields about 350,000 clones, of which 86% are seen a single time; just over 7% belongs to the top ten. Source material: peripheral blood. The receptors shown here come from a woman in her sixties with COVID-19, enrolled during active disease.

This clone has a single count. The chain links TRBV9 to TRBJ2-1, with D possibly being TRBD2 (5 bases). Germline CDR1 and CDR2: SGDLS and YYNGEE. The CDR3 length is 15 residues. V was shortened by 0 bases and J by 4 bases, with 11 bases between the two germline ends. The CDR3 region has the DNA TGTGCCAGCAGCGTAGCGGACTCCGCGTACAATGAGCAGTTCTTC. Translating gives CASSVADSAYNEQFF.

The chain recombines TRBV10-3 with TRBJ2-3, with 7 bases that match TRBD2. V shed 5 bases, J shed 0 bases, and the junction held 8 bases outside the gene matches. The CDR3 has 16 residues. Germline V gene data show CDR1 as ENHRY and CDR2 as SYGVKD. CDR3 loop: CAISPHASGSTDTQYF. The CDR3 coding sequence is TGTGCCATCAGTCCCCACGCTAGCGGCAGCACAGATACGCAGTATTTT.

Turning to this clone: At one end, the junction sequence differs from germline, possibly due to a read error. The chain employs TRBV7-3 and TRBJ2-7, with 8 nucleotides matching TRBD1. CDR1 SGHTA and CDR2 FQGTGA come from the germline V gene. This CDR3 is 14 amino acids long. The CDR3 region has the DNA TGTGCCAGCAGCGTAACCGGGACAGGCTACGAGCAGTACTTC. Protein sequence: CASSVTGTGYEQYF.

The chain recombines TRBV10-2 with TRBJ2-5, with D maybe TRBD2 (6 bases). V gave up 3 bases and J gave up 0 bases, with 11 bases separating them. The V gene's germline CDR1 is WSHSY and CDR2 SAAADI. This CDR3 region has 15 residues. CDR3 region: CASSDGGAYQETQYF. CDR3 nucleotides: TGCGCCAGCAGTGACGGCGGGGCGTACCAAGAGACCCAGTACTTC.

The genes are TRBV27 and TRBJ1-6; TRBD1 might be the D (5 bases). Per germline, CDR1 MNHEY and CDR2 SMNVEV (reference sequence). The CDR3 runs to 15 residues. Trimming stripped 6 bases from V and 7 bases from J, with 16 bases between. CDR3 region: CASRPLGGDNSPLHF. Here the CDR3 DNA reads TGTGCCAGCAGACCGCTAGGAGGGGACAATTCACCCCTCCACTTT.

The chain has TRBV9 and TRBJ2-3; D unresolved. V lost 3 bases to trimming and J lost 2 bases, with 7 bases between them. This CDR3 is built from 13 residues. Germline CDR1 and CDR2: SGDLS and YYNGEE. The CDR3 is CASSAGSTDTQYF. In nucleotides, the CDR3 is TGTGCCAGCAGCGCCGGGTCCACAGATACGCAGTATTTT.

This clone was seen only once. The V call is TRBV13, the J call TRBJ2-3; no firm D call. Trimming shortened V by 5 bases and J by 3 bases, and 6 bases separated the two germline ends. The CDR3 spans 12 residues. Germline V gives CDR1 PRHDT, CDR2 FYEKMQ (reference sequence). This CDR3 reads CASSGRTDTQYF. The CDR3 DNA follows: TGTGCCAGCAGCGGGCGAACAGATACGCAGTATTTT.

In this sample, this clone turned up once. The chain couples TRBV6-1 to TRBJ1-1; D is uncertain. Trimming took 1 base from V and 1 from J, leaving 7 bases between them. In germline, CDR1 is MNHNS, CDR2 SASEGT. CDR3 length equals 14 residues. The CDR3 DNA follows: TGTGCCAGCAGTGAAGTTCAGGAGAACACTGAAGCTTTCTTT. Its translation: CASSEVQENTEAFF.

The V and J genes are TRBV2 and TRBJ1-2; tentatively, D is TRBD1 (5 bases). CDR1 and CDR2 (germline): SNHLY, FYNNEI. Trimming cost V 3 bases and J 5 bases, with 7 bases left between them. The CDR3 is 12 residues long. CDR3 nucleotide sequence: TGTGCCAGCAGTGAGGGGGGATATGGCTACACCTTC. Amino acid sequence: CASSEGGYGYTF.

The V call is TRBV28, the J call TRBJ1-2; no definite D call. Trimming left V 1 base short and J 3 bases short, with 9 bases between. The CDR3 loop spans 14 amino acids. The germline V gene has CDR1 MDHEN and CDR2 SYDVKM. CDR3 loop: CASSLLREDYGYTF. CDR3 DNA sequence: TGTGCCAGCAGTTTATTGAGGGAGGACTATGGCTACACCTTC.

This clone has just one count. The V and J genes are TRBV12-3 or TRBV12-4 and TRBJ1-2; D remains ambiguous. CDR3 size: 13 residues. The V and J ends lost 6 bases and 4 bases respectively, with 12 bases between them. The CDR3 DNA is TGTGCCAGCAGCGAGGGATACACCTATGGCTACACCTTC. Translated: CASSEGYTYGYTF.